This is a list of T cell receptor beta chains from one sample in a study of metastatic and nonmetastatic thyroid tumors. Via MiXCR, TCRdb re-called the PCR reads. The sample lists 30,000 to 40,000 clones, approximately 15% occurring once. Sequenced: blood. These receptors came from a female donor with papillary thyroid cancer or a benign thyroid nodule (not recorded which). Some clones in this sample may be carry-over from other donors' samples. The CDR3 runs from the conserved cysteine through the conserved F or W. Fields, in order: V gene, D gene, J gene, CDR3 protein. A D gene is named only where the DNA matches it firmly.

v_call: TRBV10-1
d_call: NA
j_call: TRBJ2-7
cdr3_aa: CASGVRGLPEQYF

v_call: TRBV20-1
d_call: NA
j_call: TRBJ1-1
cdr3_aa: CSANRGTSTEAFF

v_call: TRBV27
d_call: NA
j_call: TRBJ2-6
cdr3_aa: CASITFGSGANVLTF

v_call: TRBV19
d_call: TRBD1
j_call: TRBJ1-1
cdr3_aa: CASSHYRDRGSGEAFF

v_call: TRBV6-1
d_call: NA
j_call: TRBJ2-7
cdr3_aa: CASSEWVAYEQYF

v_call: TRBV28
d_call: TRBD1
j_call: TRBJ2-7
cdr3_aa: CASSDTGDSYEQYF

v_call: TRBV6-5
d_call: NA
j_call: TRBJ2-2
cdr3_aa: CASSYALATGELFF

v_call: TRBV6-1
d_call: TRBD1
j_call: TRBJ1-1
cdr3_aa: CSSIPDRATEAFF

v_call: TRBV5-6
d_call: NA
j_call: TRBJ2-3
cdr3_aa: CASSPGPGTETQYF

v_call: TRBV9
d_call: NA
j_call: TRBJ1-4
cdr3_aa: CASSSNPGFEGNEKLFF

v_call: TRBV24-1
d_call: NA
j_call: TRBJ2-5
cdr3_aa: CATSDTGTFATPRKETQYF

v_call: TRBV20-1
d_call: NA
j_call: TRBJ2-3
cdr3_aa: CSARGTWTGTDTQYF

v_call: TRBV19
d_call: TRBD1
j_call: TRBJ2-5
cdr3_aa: CASSSPRDRGQVTQYF

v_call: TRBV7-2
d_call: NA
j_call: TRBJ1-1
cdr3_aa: CASSLVTAAEAFF

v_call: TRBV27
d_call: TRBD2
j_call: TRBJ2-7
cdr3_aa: CASSLLGEGYEQYF

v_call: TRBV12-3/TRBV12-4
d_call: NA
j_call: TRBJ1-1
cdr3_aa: CASSFGGLNTEAFF

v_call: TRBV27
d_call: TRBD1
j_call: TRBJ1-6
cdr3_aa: CASRGGTAASPLHF

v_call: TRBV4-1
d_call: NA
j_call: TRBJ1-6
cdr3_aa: CASSQYWDSPLHF

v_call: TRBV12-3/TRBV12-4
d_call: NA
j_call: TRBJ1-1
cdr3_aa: CAGSRTANTEAFF

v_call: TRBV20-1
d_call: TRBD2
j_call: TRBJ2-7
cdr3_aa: CSAQELAATYEQYF

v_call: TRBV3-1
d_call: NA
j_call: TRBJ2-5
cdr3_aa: CASSHPSPRGGETQYF

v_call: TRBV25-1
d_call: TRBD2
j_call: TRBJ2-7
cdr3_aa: CASSESGLAGAYEQYF

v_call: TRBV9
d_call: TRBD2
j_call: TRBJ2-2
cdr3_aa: CASSVSGRVVTGELFF

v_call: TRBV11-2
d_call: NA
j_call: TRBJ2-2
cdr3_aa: CASSLTSGAGELFF

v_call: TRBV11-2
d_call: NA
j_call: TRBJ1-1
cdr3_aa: CASSLNFIGSMVNTEAFF

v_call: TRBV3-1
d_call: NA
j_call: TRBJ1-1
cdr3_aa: CASSLLGASEAFF

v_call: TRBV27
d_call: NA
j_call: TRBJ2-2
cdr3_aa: CASSSGHGAGTGELYF

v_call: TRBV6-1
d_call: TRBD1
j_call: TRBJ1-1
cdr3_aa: CASSLGQGSTEAFF

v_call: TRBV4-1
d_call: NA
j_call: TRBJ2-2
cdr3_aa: CASSQAYNTGELFF

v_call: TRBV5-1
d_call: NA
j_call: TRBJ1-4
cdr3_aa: CASSPSGNEKLFF

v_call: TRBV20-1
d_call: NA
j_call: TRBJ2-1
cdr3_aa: CSARDYNEQFF

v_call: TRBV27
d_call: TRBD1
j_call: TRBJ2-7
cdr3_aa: CASGGGQGPHEQYF

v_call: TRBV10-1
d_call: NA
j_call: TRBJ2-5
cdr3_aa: CASSESAGALRETQYF

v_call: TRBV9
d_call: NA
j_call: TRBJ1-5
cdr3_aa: CASSVPSQGLSNQPQHF

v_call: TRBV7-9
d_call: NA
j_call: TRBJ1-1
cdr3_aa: CASSPMNTEAFF

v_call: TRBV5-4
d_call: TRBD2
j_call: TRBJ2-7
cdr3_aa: CASSLGGGMQYF

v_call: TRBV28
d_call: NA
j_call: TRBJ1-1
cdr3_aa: CASSPLGQLNTEAFF

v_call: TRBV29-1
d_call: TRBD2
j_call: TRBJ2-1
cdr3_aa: CSVGGSSTSGRSYNEQFF

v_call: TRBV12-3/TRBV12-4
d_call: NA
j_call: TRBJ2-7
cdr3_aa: CASQDIAYEQYF

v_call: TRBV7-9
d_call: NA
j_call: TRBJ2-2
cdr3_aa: CASSWGERGELFF

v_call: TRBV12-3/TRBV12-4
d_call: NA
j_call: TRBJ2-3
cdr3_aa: CASSSRSGTGTQYF

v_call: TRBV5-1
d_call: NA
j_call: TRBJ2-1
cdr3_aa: CASSLLLGASDLGNEQFF

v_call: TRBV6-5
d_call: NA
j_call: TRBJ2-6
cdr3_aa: CASSYLGANVLTF

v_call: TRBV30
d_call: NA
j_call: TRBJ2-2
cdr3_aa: CAWSVGLRTPGELFF

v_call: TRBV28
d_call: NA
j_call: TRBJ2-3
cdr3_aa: CASASLWAPDTQYF